Following are 6 T cell receptor beta chains from one sample sequenced in a study of Tregs in tolerant kidney transplant recipients. Assay used: immunoSEQ multiplex PCR; TCRdb lists only in-frame clones, some missing. Of about 240,000 clones in the sample, around 82% are singletons; the top ten hold under 0.65%. Sequencing used CD4+ T cells from blood. Receptors originate from a human donor in good health.

The V and J genes are TRBV7-2 and TRBJ2-1; 9 nucleotides agree with TRBD2. With 1 base clipped from V and 9 bases from J, the junction kept 13 bases outside the gene matches. The CDR3 runs 17 residues. CDR1 is SGHTA, CDR2 FQGNSA, per germline. This CDR3 reads CASSLGPPAGGPPEQFF. Here the CDR3 DNA reads TGTGCCAGCAGCTTAGGGCCCCCGGCGGGGGGGCCCCCTGAGCAGTTCTTC.

CDR3: CASSIERVGNQPQHF. The CDR3 bases are TGTGCCAGTAGTATAGAAAGGGTTGGCAATCAGCCCCAGCATTTT. The gene calls are TRBV19 and TRBJ1-5; D uncertain. Germline V lookup: CDR1 LNHDA, CDR2 SQIVND (reference sequence). The CDR3 extends over 15 amino acids. The V end was cut by 0 bases, the J end by 2 bases, with 8 bases between.

The V gene is TRBV10-3, the J gene TRBJ2-7, with D possibly being TRBD1 or TRBD2 (5 bases each). This CDR3 has 13 residues. V shed 11 bases and J shed 1 base, with 15 bases lying between them. The V gene's germline CDR1 is ENHRY and CDR2 SYGVKD. The CDR3 is CAAARGASYEQYF. In DNA form, the CDR3 reads TGTGCCGCCGCCCGGGGCGCGTCCTACGAGCAGTACTTC.

V gene TRBV19 combines with J gene TRBJ1-5; tentatively, D is TRBD1 (5 bases). The V gene's germline CDR1 is LNHDA and CDR2 SQIVND (reference sequence). This CDR3 is built from 15 residues. The V and J ends lost 5 bases and 5 bases respectively, with 16 bases between them. CDR3 protein: CASSAKTAADQPQHF. Written as DNA, the CDR3 is TGTGCCAGTAGTGCCAAGACAGCGGCCGATCAGCCCCAGCATTTT.

The chain recombines TRBV5-6 with TRBJ1-1; tentative D call: TRBD1 (5 bases). The CDR3 spans 14 residues. Germline CDR1 reads SGHDT; CDR2 reads YYEEEE. V was trimmed by 4 bases and J by 5 bases, leaving 15 bases between them. The CDR3 DNA reads as TGTGCCAGCAGCGTCGGGGCGGGGAGGACTGAAGCTTTCTTT. Translation gives CASSVGAGRTEAFF.

The chain has TRBV2 and TRBJ1-2; TRBD1 matches at 8 bases. V lost 5 bases and J lost 4; bases outside the gene matches: 3. This CDR3 comprises 13 residues. Germline CDR1 and CDR2: SNHLY and FYNNEI. The CDR3 DNA reads as TGTGCCAGCAGTAAAACAGGGGGCTATGGCTACACCTTC. Its translation: CASSKTGGYGYTF.